The rows below give T cell receptor beta chains drawn from one sample of a study of shared clonotypes between healthy human individuals. The assay was immunoSEQ multiplex PCR, and TCRdb's table has in-frame clones only and misses some. The sample comprises around 1,000,000 clones, around three quarters of which are singletons, and 0.85% to 1% rests with the top ten. Sequenced input: memory CD4+ T cells from PBMCs. These receptors all stem from a man aged 18 to 29 in good health. Some clones in this sample may be carry-over from other donors' samples. Both conserved end residues are part of each CDR3. Fields, in order: J gene, clone size, D gene, CDR3 length, V gene, CDR3 DNA, CDR3 protein. A D gene is named only where the DNA matches it firmly. Where a row states a size, it is once, few, many or the class of an expanded clone; other rows omit it.

>TRBJ2-2|-|TRBD1|16|TRBV25-1
TGTGCCAGCAGTGACCCGGGACAGGGGGCATTCGGGGAGCTGTTTTTT
CASSDPGQGAFGELFF
>TRBJ2-7|-|-|14|TRBV6-1
TGTGCCAGCACTACCGGGGCTCAAGTAGCCGAGCAGTACTTC
CASTTGAQVAEQYF
>TRBJ1-4|-|TRBD1|14|TRBV5-6
TGTGCCAGCAGCACGGACAGGGAAGGCGAAAAACTGTTTTTT
CASSTDREGEKLFF
>TRBJ1-5|-|-|19|TRBV15
TGTGCCACCAGCAGAGATCTGGGCAGGGACCTGAGTCGCAATCAGCCCCGGCATTTT
CATSRDLGRDLSRNQPRHF
>TRBJ2-1|-|TRBD2|19|TRBV28
TGTGCCAGCAGCCGGCGGGCTAGCGGGAGTGGGGGGGCTAGCAATGAGCAGTTCTTC
CASSRRASGSGGASNEQFF
>TRBJ2-2|-|-|14|TRBV29-1
TGCAGCGTTGTGGGTTTGGTTAACACCGGGGAGCTGTTTTTT
CSVVGLVNTGELFF
>TRBJ2-5|-|-|14|TRBV5-4
TGTGCCAGCAGCTTGTCAGGGAGGAAAGAGACCCAGTACTTC
CASSLSGRKETQYF
>TRBJ1-5|-|-|12|TRBV15
TGTGCCACCAGCAACGCGGATCAGCCCCAGCATTTT
CATSNADQPQHF
>TRBJ1-2|-|TRBD1|15|TRBV4-1
TGCGCCAGCAGCCGGGGACAGGCGGGGGACTATGGCTACACCTTC
CASSRGQAGDYGYTF
>TRBJ1-2|-|-|16|TRBV10-3
TGTGCCATCAGTGAGTCGTTCAGGCGGTCTGTCTATGGCTACACCTTC
CAISESFRRSVYGYTF
>TRBJ2-2|-|TRBD2|15|TRBV5-1
TGCGCCAGCAGCAAGACTAGCGGGAGTGCCGGGGAGCTGTTTTTT
CASSKTSGSAGELFF
>TRBJ2-7|-|-|15|TRBV10-3
TGTGCCATCAGCGGCCGGGACTCAAGCTCCTACGAGCAGTACTTC
CAISGRDSSSYEQYF
>TRBJ2-5|once|-|12|TRBV7-9
TGTGCCAGCAGCTTCCAGTCCCCGGCCCAGTACTTC
CASSFQSPAQYF
>TRBJ1-1|-|TRBD1|13|TRBV6-5
TGTGCCAGCAGTTTACAGGGGGTTGGTGAAGCTTTCTTT
CASSLQGVGEAFF
>TRBJ2-7|-|-|15|TRBV6-6
TGTGCCAGCAGTTACTCTGGGGACGGGACCTACGAGCAGTACTTC
CASSYSGDGTYEQYF
>TRBJ2-7|few|-|13|TRBV27
TGTGCCAGCAGTACGGCTCTTTTCTACGAGCAGTACTTC
CASSTALFYEQYF
>TRBJ1-5|once|-|16|TRBV28
TGTGCCAGCAGTCTCCTCCCGGGGAGGGGCAATCAGCCCCAGCATTTT
CASSLLPGRGNQPQHF
>TRBJ2-2|-|-|13|TRBV6-5
TGTGCCAGCCAGGGGCGGAAGACCGGGGAGCTGTTTTTT
CASQGRKTGELFF
>TRBJ1-1|few|TRBD1|15|TRBV28
TGTGCCAGCAGAACAGGGGGGCACCTGAACACTGAAGCTTTCTTT
CASRTGGHLNTEAFF
>TRBJ2-7|many|TRBD1|15|TRBV7-7
TGTGCCAGCAGCTTGCGACAGGGGGGCTTCTACGAGCAGTACTTC
CASSLRQGGFYEQYF
>TRBJ2-2|-|-|13|TRBV29-1
TGCAGCGTTAGGCAGTTGTACACCGGGGAGCTGTTTTTT
CSVRQLYTGELFF
>TRBJ2-3|-|TRBD2|16|TRBV5-4
TGTGCCAGCAGCTTGTTCACGGGAGGTAGCACAGATACGCAGTATTTT
CASSLFTGGSTDTQYF
>TRBJ2-7|-|-|15|TRBV5-1
TGCGCCAGCAGCCTGACACCTATGAGCTCCTACGAGCAGTACTTC
CASSLTPMSSYEQYF
>TRBJ1-2|-|-|11|TRBV2
TGTGCCAGCAGTTACTATTATGGCTACACCTTC
CASSYYYGYTF
>TRBJ1-5|-|-|13|TRBV6-6
TGTGCCAGCACCCCGCAGGGATTCCAGCCCCAGCATTTT
CASTPQGFQPQHF
>TRBJ2-7|-|TRBD1|13|TRBV30
TGTGCCTGGACGCCGGGACAGGGGAGCGAGCAGTACTTC
CAWTPGQGSEQYF
>TRBJ2-1|-|TRBD2|16|TRBV30
TGTGCCTGGACAAGGACTAGCGGGAGGCACTCTGGGGGGCAGTTCTTC
CAWTRTSGRHSGGQFF
>TRBJ2-1|-|TRBD1|16|TRBV5-6
TGTGCCAGCAGCCTCCGGCGGACAGGGATATACAATGAGCAGTTCTTC
CASSLRRTGIYNEQFF
>TRBJ2-3|-|-|15|TRBV5-1
TGCGCCAGCAGCTTCGGCCTTCCCCCTGATGATACGCAGTATTTT
CASSFGLPPDDTQYF
>TRBJ2-3|-|TRBD2|16|TRBV5-1
TGCGCCAGCAGCTTCACTAGCGGGAGACGCACAGATACGCAGTATTTT
CASSFTSGRRTDTQYF
>TRBJ2-3|-|-|16|TRBV11-3
TGTGCCAGCAGCTACCACAGGTTGGGGAGCACAGATACGCAGTATTTT
CASSYHRLGSTDTQYF
>TRBJ1-1|-|-|14|TRBV6-5
TGTGCCAGCAGTTACTCGATCTCATACACTGAAGCTTTCTTT
CASSYSISYTEAFF
>TRBJ1-1|-|TRBD1|14|TRBV9
TGTGCCAGCAGCGTTCAGGGGGCGCCGAATGAAGCTTTCTTT
CASSVQGAPNEAFF
>TRBJ2-1|once|TRBD2|15|TRBV28
TGTGCCAGCAGTACGATCGGACTAGCGGGAGATGAGCAGTTCTTC
CASSTIGLAGDEQFF
>TRBJ2-3|once|-|13|TRBV9
TGTGCCAGCAGCGTAGCTACGATGGATACGCAGTATTTT
CASSVATMDTQYF
>TRBJ2-4|-|-|13|TRBV15
TGTGCCACCAGCAGAGATACAGTAAACATTCAGTACTTC
CATSRDTVNIQYF
>TRBJ1-1|-|-|13|TRBV21-1
TGTGCCAGCAGCATGATAGGTTACACTGAAGCTTTCTTT
CASSMIGYTEAFF
>TRBJ2-1|-|-|15|TRBV11-3
TGTGCCAGCAGCTTAGACCTCTCGGGGTACAATGAGCAGTTCTTC
CASSLDLSGYNEQFF
>TRBJ1-1|once|-|14|TRBV5-4
TGTGCCAGCAGCGCTGGGGGGCAGAACACTGAAGCTTTCTTT
CASSAGGQNTEAFF
>TRBJ2-7|-|-|13|TRBV27
TGTGCCAGCAGTTTAGACGGGGCCTTCGAGCAGTACTTC
CASSLDGAFEQYF
>TRBJ2-7|-|TRBD1|16|TRBV6-6
TGTGCCAGCAGACGGGGGACAGGGGGCATTTCCTACGAGCAGTACTTC
CASRRGTGGISYEQYF
>TRBJ1-1|-|TRBD1|16|TRBV2
TGTGCCAGCAGTGAATTTGTGACAGGGGGGTCCACTGAAGCTTTCTTT
CASSEFVTGGSTEAFF